These 13 T cell receptor beta chains share one sample of origin, sequenced in a study of chemoradiotherapy in HPV16-positive cancers (dated by TCRdb to 2021 to 2024). The library relied on the immunoSEQ multiplex PCR assay. TCRdb took this table from immuneACCESS and kept in-frame rearrangements with V and J called. Such tables lack part of the clones; where checked against another copy, unresolved V genes explain under half of the gap, and the rest is unexplained. The sample table holds 4,900 or so clones, of which 86% were seen once. 2% to 2.5% of the sample belongs to the ten largest clones. The sample here was tumor tissue, taken from a patient who underwent chemoradiotherapy. These receptors were taken from a human donor with HPV-associated anogenital cancer.

This clone was seen a single time. The rearrangement uses TRBV7-2 and TRBJ2-5; D not certain. CDR3 length: 13 amino acids. Between the trimmed V and J ends, which lost 1 base and 2 bases, there was a span of 5 bases. Germline V lookup: CDR1 SGHTA, CDR2 FQGNSA. CDR3 region: CASSLGLQETQYF. In nucleotides, the CDR3 is TGTGCCAGCAGCTTAGGGTTGCAAGAGACCCAGTACTTC.

V and J are TRBV27 and TRBJ1-3; 9 bases are shared with TRBD1. The germline V gene has CDR1 MNHEY and CDR2 SMNVEV (reference sequence). V was clipped by 8 bases and J by 1 base; unmatched bases: 12. The CDR3 totals 17 residues. DNA of the CDR3: TGTGCCAGCGGGCACAACCGGGACAGGGAATCTGGAAACACCATATATTTT. Translating it yields CASGHNRDRESGNTIYF.

The chain recombines TRBV28 with TRBJ1-5; a weak D match, TRBD1 (6 bases). The germline CDR1 and CDR2 sequences are MDHEN and SYDVKM. Trimming cost V 2 bases and J 1 base, with 9 bases left between them. The CDR3 spans 15 residues. The CDR3 loop is CASSLGQTSNQPQHF. CDR3 sequence (DNA): TGTGCCAGCAGTTTAGGACAGACGAGCAATCAGCCCCAGCATTTT.

This chain connects TRBV5-1 to TRBJ2-2, with TRBD2 as a possible D gene (6 bases). The CDR3 length is 14 residues. Germline V CDR1 and CDR2: SGHRS, YFSETQ. Deletions cut 1 base from V and 5 bases from J, with 9 bases between. The CDR3 DNA reads as TGCGCCAGCAGCTTGTCAGGAGGGACCGGGGAGCTGTTTTTT. Its translation is CASSLSGGTGELFF.

This sequence joins TRBV27 and TRBJ1-4; D is unclear. V was clipped by 3 bases and J by 3 bases, with 11 bases between them. This CDR3 is 15 amino acids long. Germline assignment: CDR1 MNHEY and CDR2 SMNVEV (reference sequence). This CDR3 is CASSFRTDPNEKLFF. The CDR3 coding sequence is TGTGCCAGCAGTTTCCGAACAGACCCTAATGAAAAACTGTTTTTT.

This clone has only a few counts. The chain joins TRBV10-3 to TRBJ2-1, with no clear D. The CDR3 extends over 13 amino acids. V lost 10 bases and J 5 bases, leaving 15 bases between the germline ends. CDR1 and CDR2 (germline): ENHRY, SYGVKD. Here the CDR3 reads CATKEGPNNEQFF. The CDR3 DNA is TGTGCCACCAAAGAAGGACCCAACAATGAGCAGTTCTTC.

The gene calls are TRBV30 and TRBJ1-2, with D possibly TRBD1 on 5 matching bases. Trimming took off 6 bases at V and 3 bases at J, with 20 bases between the two ends. This CDR3 contains 15 residues. Germline CDR1 reads GTSNPN; CDR2 reads SVGIG (reference sequence). Here the CDR3 reads CACINLGGVDYGYTF. DNA for the CDR3: TGTGCCTGCATAAACTTGGGGGGGGTAGACTATGGCTACACCTTC.

This chain uses TRBV9 with TRBJ2-2; D unresolved. The germline V gene has CDR1 SGDLS and CDR2 YYNGEE. The length of the CDR3 is 14 residues. The V and J ends lost 3 bases and 4 bases respectively, with 10 bases between them. The CDR3 bases are TGTGCCAGCAGCGGGGTCTCATCCACCGGGGAGCTGTTTTTT. It yields the protein CASSGVSSTGELFF.

The chain has TRBV13 and TRBJ2-3; no definite D call. The germline gives CDR1 PRHDT, CDR2 FYEKMQ (reference sequence). This CDR3 contains 12 residues. The germline V and J ends were trimmed by 5 bases and 12 bases, with 15 bases remaining between them. CDR3 nucleotides: TGTGCCAGCAGCCCCCGGGTCGCACGCCAGTATTTT. Amino acids: CASSPRVARQYF.

This rearrangement joins TRBV11-2 to TRBJ1-6, with TRBD1 matching 11 bases. The CDR3 spans 16 residues. The V segment lost 4 bases and the J segment 8 bases; nucleotides outside the gene matches: 7. CDR1 and CDR2 from the germline V gene are SGHAT and FQNNGV. CDR3 amino acids: CASSSTGQGVDSPLHF. In DNA form, the CDR3 reads TGTGCCAGCAGCTCCACGGGACAGGGGGTTGATTCACCCCTCCACTTT.

The chain couples TRBV2 to TRBJ2-3; 12 bases fit TRBD2. The CDR3 has 14 amino acids. With V trimmed by 5 bases and J by 12 bases, 9 bases remained unmatched. The germline gives CDR1 SNHLY, CDR2 FYNNEI. The CDR3 spells CASSHETSGGVQYF. Here the CDR3 DNA reads TGTGCCAGCAGTCACGAGACTAGCGGGGGAGTACAGTATTTT.

V and J are TRBV7-2 and TRBJ2-3, with 12 nucleotides matching TRBD2. V shed 6 bases, J shed 4 bases, and the junction held 11 bases outside the gene matches. The CDR3 is 17 residues long. Germline V lookup: CDR1 SGHTA, CDR2 FQGNSA. The CDR3 reads CASSQKKASGGADTQYF. The CDR3 DNA reads as TGTGCCAGCAGTCAAAAGAAGGCTAGCGGGGGGGCAGATACGCAGTATTTT.

The chain has TRBV19 and TRBJ1-1, with D maybe TRBD1 (5 bases). Germline V gene data show CDR1 as LNHDA and CDR2 as SQIVND (reference sequence). The CDR3 extends over 16 amino acids. Between the trimmed V and J ends, which lost 1 base and 2 bases, there was a span of 14 bases. The CDR3 spells CASSIVAGKINTEAFF. Here the CDR3 DNA reads TGTGCCAGTAGTATAGTGGCAGGGAAGATTAACACTGAAGCTTTCTTT.